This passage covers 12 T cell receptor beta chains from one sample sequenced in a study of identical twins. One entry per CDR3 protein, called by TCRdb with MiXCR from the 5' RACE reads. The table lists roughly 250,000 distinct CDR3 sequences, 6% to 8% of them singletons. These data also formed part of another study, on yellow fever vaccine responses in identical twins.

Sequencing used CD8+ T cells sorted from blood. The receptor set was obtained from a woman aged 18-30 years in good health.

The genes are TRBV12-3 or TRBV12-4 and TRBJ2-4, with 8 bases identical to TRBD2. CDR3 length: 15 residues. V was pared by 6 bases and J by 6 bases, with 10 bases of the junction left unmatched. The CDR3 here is CASSYGLAVGNIQYF. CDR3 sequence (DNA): TGTGCCAGCAGCTACGGACTAGCTGTAGGAAACATTCAGTACTTC.

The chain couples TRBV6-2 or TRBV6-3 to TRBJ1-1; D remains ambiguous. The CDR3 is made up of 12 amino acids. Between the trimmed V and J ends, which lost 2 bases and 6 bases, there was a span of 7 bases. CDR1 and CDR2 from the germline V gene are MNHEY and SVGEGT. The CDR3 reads CASSYGAPEAFF. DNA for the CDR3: TGTGCCAGCAGTTACGGCGCCCCTGAAGCTTTCTTT.

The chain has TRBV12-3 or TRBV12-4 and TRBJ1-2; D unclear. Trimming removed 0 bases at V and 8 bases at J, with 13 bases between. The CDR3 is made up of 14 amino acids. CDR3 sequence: CASSLASQARGYTF. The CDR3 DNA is TGTGCCAGCAGTTTAGCTTCTCAAGCTAGGGGCTACACCTTC.

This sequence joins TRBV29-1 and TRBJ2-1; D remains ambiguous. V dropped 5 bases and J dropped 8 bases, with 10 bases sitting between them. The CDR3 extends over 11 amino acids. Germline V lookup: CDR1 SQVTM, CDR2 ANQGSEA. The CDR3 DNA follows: TGCAGCGTTCCCCTATTTTATGAGCAGTTCTTC. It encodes CSVPLFYEQFF.

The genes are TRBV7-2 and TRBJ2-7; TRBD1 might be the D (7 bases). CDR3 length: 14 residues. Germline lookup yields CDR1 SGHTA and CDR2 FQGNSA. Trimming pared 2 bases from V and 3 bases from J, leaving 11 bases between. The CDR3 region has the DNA TGTGCCAGCAGCTTACCAGGGGGAGGCTACGAGCAGTACGTC. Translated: CASSLPGGGYEQYV.

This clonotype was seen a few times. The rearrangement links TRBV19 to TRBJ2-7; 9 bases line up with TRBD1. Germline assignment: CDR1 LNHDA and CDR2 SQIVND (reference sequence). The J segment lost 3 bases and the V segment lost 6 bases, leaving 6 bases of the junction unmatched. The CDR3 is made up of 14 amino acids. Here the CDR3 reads CASRPGQGNYEQYF. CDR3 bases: TGTGCCAGTAGGCCGGGACAGGGAAACTACGAGCAGTACTTC.

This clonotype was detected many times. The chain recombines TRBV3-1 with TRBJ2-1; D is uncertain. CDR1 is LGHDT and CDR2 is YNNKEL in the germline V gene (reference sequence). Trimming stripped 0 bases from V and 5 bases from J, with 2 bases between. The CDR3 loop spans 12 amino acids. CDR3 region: CASSQEHNEQFF. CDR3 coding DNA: TGTGCCAGCAGCCAAGAACACAATGAGCAGTTCTTC.

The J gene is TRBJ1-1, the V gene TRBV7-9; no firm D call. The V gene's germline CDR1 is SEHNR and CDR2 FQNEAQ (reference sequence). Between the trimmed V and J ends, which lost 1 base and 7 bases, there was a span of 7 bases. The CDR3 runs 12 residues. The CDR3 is CASSLVGNEAFF. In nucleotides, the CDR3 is TGTGCCAGCAGCTTAGTGGGAAATGAAGCTTTCTTT.

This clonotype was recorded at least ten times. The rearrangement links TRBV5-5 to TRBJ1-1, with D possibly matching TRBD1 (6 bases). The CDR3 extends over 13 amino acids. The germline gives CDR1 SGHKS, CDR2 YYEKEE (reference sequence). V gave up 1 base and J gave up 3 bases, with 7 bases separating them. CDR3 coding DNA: TGTGCCAGCAGCTTGCCAGGGGACACTGAAGCTTTCTTT. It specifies CASSLPGDTEAFF.

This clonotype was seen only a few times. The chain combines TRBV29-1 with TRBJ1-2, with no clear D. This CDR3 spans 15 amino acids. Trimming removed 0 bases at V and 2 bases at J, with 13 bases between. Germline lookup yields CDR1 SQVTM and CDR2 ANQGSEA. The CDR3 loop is CSVEDRSSPNYGYTF. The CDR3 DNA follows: TGCAGCGTTGAAGATCGGTCGTCACCCAACTATGGCTACACCTTC.

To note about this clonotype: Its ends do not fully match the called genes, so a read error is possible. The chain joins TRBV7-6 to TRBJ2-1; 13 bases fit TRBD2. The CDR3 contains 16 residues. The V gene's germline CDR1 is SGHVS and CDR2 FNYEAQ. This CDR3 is CASSSELAGGYNEQIF. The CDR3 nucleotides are TGTGCCAGCAGCTCCGAACTAGCGGGGGGGTACAATGAGCAGATCTTC.

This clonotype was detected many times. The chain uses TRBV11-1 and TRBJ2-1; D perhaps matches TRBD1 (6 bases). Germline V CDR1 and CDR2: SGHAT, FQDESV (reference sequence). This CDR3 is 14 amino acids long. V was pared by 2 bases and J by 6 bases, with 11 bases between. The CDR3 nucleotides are TGTGCCAGCAGCTTAAGGGACAACATCAATGAGCAGTTCTTC. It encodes CASSLRDNINEQFF.